This is a list of T cell receptor beta chains from one sample in a study of blood T cell repertoires in COVID-19. Using immunoSEQ multiplex PCR, the repertoire was profiled, and TCRdb retains in-frame clones only, with some absent. The sample lists 100,000 to 150,000 clones; roughly nine tenths were seen once. The sample consisted of peripheral blood. Receptors originate from a woman aged 70-85 years with COVID-19, enrolled during active disease. The CDR3 runs from the conserved cysteine through the conserved F or W. A D gene is named only where the DNA matches it firmly. Clone size is not always given. Where it is, it says once, few, many or a class for expanded clones.

>TRBJ1-6|.|.|TRBV14
CASSQRRSNSPLHF
TGTGCCAGCAGCCAACGGAGATCCAATTCACCCCTCCACTTT
>TRBJ2-3|TRBD1|once|TRBV5-8
CASSLAGTGGTDTQYF
TGTGCCAGCAGCTTGGCCGGGACAGGGGGCACAGATACGCAGTATTTT
>TRBJ1-2|TRBD1|few|TRBV28
CASREQGTWINYGYTF
TGTGCCAGCAGGGAACAGGGGACGTGGATTAACTATGGCTACACCTTC
>TRBJ2-5|.|.|TRBV24-1
CATSAPSGLGETQYF
TGTGCCACCAGTGCCCCCTCCGGACTCGGGGAGACCCAGTACTTC
>TRBJ1-5|TRBD1|.|TRBV19
CASSIGQGRGHQPQHF
TGTGCCAGTAGTATAGGACAGGGCCGAGGGCATCAGCCCCAGCATTTT
>TRBJ2-2|.|.|TRBV7-2
CASSGLNAVGTGELFF
TGTGCCAGCAGCGGACTTAACGCGGTGGGGACCGGGGAGCTGTTTTTT
>TRBJ1-6|.|.|TRBV30
CAWSVQHRDSPLHF
TGTGCCTGGAGTGTACAACACAGGGATTCACCCCTCCACTTT
>TRBJ1-2|.|.|TRBV18
CASSPPRGTGPYGYTF
TGTGCCAGCTCACCACCGAGGGGGACGGGGCCCTATGGCTACACCTTC
>TRBJ1-1|.|.|TRBV9
CASSVDTANTEAFF
TGTGCCAGCAGCGTGGACACGGCGAACACTGAAGCTTTCTTT
>TRBJ1-1|.|.|TRBV7-9
CASSFAVLGEAFF
TGTGCCAGCAGCTTCGCGGTTCTCGGTGAAGCTTTCTTT
>TRBJ2-2|TRBD2|.|TRBV29-1
CSVYSGGPGTGELFF
TGCAGCGTTTATAGCGGGGGACCCGGTACCGGGGAGCTGTTTTTT
>TRBJ2-3|.|.|TRBV5-1
CASGPGQNTDTQYF
TGCGCCAGCGGACCAGGACAGAACACAGATACGCAGTATTTT
>TRBJ1-6|.|.|TRBV27
CASSLGDNNSPLHF
TGTGCCAGCAGTCTGGGGGACAATAATTCACCCCTCCACTTT
>TRBJ2-1|.|.|TRBV20-1
CSASGGASSYNEQFF
TGCAGTGCTAGTGGCGGGGCAAGCTCCTACAATGAGCAGTTCTTC
>TRBJ1-1|.|.|TRBV29-1
CSVEGGYLNTEAFF
TGCAGCGTTGAAGGGGGCTACTTGAACACTGAAGCTTTCTTT
>TRBJ2-3|.|.|TRBV9
CASSVVGGDTDTQYF
TGTGCCAGCAGCGTAGTAGGGGGGGACACAGATACGCAGTATTTT
>TRBJ1-5|.|.|TRBV5-4
CASSDSGTNQPQHF
TGTGCCAGCAGCGATTCCGGGACAAATCAGCCCCAGCATTTT
>TRBJ1-4|.|.|TRBV11-2
CASSLSTLANEKLFF
TGTGCCAGCAGCCTCTCAACATTGGCTAATGAAAAACTGTTTTTT
>TRBJ1-3|.|.|TRBV5-1
CASSLNSGTQNTIYF
TGCGCCAGCAGCTTGAACTCCGGGACACAAAACACCATATATTTT
>TRBJ1-1|.|few|TRBV6-5
CASSLSGWWTEAFF
TGTGCCAGCAGTTTATCAGGGTGGTGGACTGAAGCTTTCTTT
>TRBJ2-7|TRBD1|.|TRBV7-2
CASSWTGTGGLSEQYF
TGTGCCAGCAGCTGGACCGGGACAGGGGGGTTGAGCGAGCAGTACTTC
>TRBJ2-5|TRBD1|.|TRBV25-1
CASSGYRGEDQETQYF
TGTGCCAGCAGTGGGTACAGGGGAGAGGACCAAGAGACCCAGTACTTC
>TRBJ2-7|.|.|TRBV18
CASSPYNSGTSRGEQYF
TGTGCCAGCTCACCGTATAACTCCGGGACAAGCCGAGGGGAGCAGTACTTC
>TRBJ1-1|TRBD1|.|TRBV7-3
CASSLTGTEAFF
TGTGCCAGCAGCTTGACAGGGACTGAAGCTTTCTTT
>TRBJ1-6|TRBD1|.|TRBV3-1/TRBV3-2
CASSQGTGRSPLHF
TGTGCCAGCAGCCAAGGGACAGGTCGCTCACCCCTCCACTTT
>TRBJ1-6|TRBD1|.|TRBV11-2
CASRRTGDTSPLHF
TGTGCCAGCAGACGGACAGGAGATACTTCACCCCTCCACTTT
>TRBJ2-5|TRBD2|.|TRBV2
CASSVSGLAGDPRETQYF
TGTGCCAGCAGTGTCAGCGGACTAGCGGGGGACCCGCGAGAGACCCAGTACTTC
>TRBJ2-5|TRBD1|.|TRBV2
CASTIGGSKETQYF
TGTGCCAGCACCATAGGGGGCAGTAAAGAGACCCAGTACTTC
>TRBJ2-5|TRBD1|.|TRBV9
CASSVAYGTAQETQYF
TGTGCCAGCAGCGTAGCTTACGGGACAGCCCAAGAGACCCAGTACTTC
>TRBJ1-1|.|.|TRBV10-3
CAISNTGMNTEAFF
TGTGCCATCAGCAACACAGGGATGAACACTGAAGCTTTCTTT
>TRBJ1-2|TRBD1|.|TRBV18
CASSPLGDRGDGYTF
TGTGCCAGCTCACCACTGGGGGACAGGGGAGATGGCTACACCTTC
>TRBJ1-3|.|.|TRBV9
CASSVPPDSSGNTIYF
TGTGCCAGCAGCGTACCCCCTGACAGCTCTGGAAACACCATATATTTT
>TRBJ1-5|TRBD1|.|TRBV2
CASASGTGGAGNQPQHF
TGTGCCAGCGCCTCCGGGACAGGGGGCGCGGGCAATCAGCCCCAGCATTTT
>TRBJ2-5|.|.|TRBV2
CASSIVSVQETQYF
TGTGCCAGCAGTATAGTGAGTGTACAAGAGACCCAGTACTTC
>TRBJ2-7|TRBD1|once|TRBV4-1
CASSLEWTGYTYEQYF
TGCGCCAGCAGCTTAGAATGGACAGGGTACACCTACGAGCAGTACTTC
>TRBJ1-1|.|.|TRBV5-1
CASSPTGGVTEAFF
TGCGCCAGCAGCCCGACAGGAGGCGTCACTGAAGCTTTCTTT
>TRBJ1-2|.|.|TRBV10-3
CAITSNERGHTF
TGTGCCATCACATCAAATGAGCGTGGCCACACCTTC
>TRBJ1-1|.|.|TRBV30
CAWSPYNRAATEAFF
TGTGCCTGGAGTCCCTACAACAGGGCTGCCACTGAAGCTTTCTTT
>TRBJ1-4|.|.|TRBV2
CASKPGATNEKLFF
TGTGCCAGCAAACCGGGGGCAACTAATGAAAAACTGTTTTTT
>TRBJ1-2|.|.|TRBV7-2
CASSLAQGGYGYTF
TGTGCCAGCAGCTTGGCCCAAGGGGGATATGGCTACACCTTC
>TRBJ1-1|TRBD1|.|TRBV28
CASSPGTGFTNTEAFF
TGTGCCAGCAGTCCGGGGACAGGGTTTACGAACACTGAAGCTTTCTTT
>TRBJ1-6|.|.|TRBV24-1
CATSSGVNNSPLHF
TGTGCCACCAGCTCGGGGGTAAACAATTCACCCCTCCACTTT
>TRBJ1-1|.|.|TRBV5-1
CASSLVGGPSTEAFF
TGCGCCAGCAGCTTGGTCGGGGGGCCTAGCACTGAAGCTTTCTTT
>TRBJ1-5|TRBD1|few|TRBV2
CASSRDRYSNQPQHF
TGTGCCAGCAGTCGGGACAGGTATAGCAATCAGCCCCAGCATTTT
>TRBJ1-3|.|.|TRBV30
CAWSVSAGNTIYF
TGTGCCTGGAGTGTCTCGGCTGGAAACACCATATATTTT
>TRBJ1-4|.|.|TRBV28
CASSLTANEKLFF
TGTGCCAGCAGTTTGACAGCTAATGAAAAACTGTTTTTT
>TRBJ2-1|TRBD1|.|TRBV27
CASSRFIPGQGWNEQFF
TGTGCCAGCAGTCGATTCATTCCGGGACAGGGGTGGAATGAGCAGTTCTTC
>TRBJ2-7|.|.|TRBV28
CASSLGTTPYEQYF
TGTGCCAGCAGTTTGGGTACTACCCCCTACGAGCAGTACTTC
>TRBJ1-5|.|.|TRBV6-1
CASSEPDQPQHF
TGTGCCAGCAGTGAACCGGATCAGCCCCAGCATTTT
>TRBJ1-3|TRBD1|.|TRBV6-5
CASSHRGASGNTIYF
TGTGCCAGCAGTCACAGGGGCGCCTCTGGAAACACCATATATTTT
>TRBJ1-2|.|.|TRBV20-1
CSASNQGWSSGYTF
TGCAGTGCTAGTAATCAGGGCTGGAGCTCTGGCTACACCTTC
>TRBJ2-5|.|.|TRBV2
CASSLAIGHGETQYF
TGTGCCAGCAGTTTAGCGATAGGGCACGGGGAGACCCAGTACTTC
>TRBJ2-1|.|.|TRBV5-1
CASSLLLQGGNEQFF
TGCGCCAGCAGCCTATTGCTACAGGGTGGGAATGAGCAGTTCTTC
>TRBJ1-1|TRBD1|.|TRBV12-3/TRBV12-4
CASTNRGIAFF
TGTGCCAGCACAAACAGGGGAATAGCTTTCTTT
>TRBJ2-7|.|.|TRBV12-5
CASGRDIYEQYF
TGTGCTAGTGGTAGGGACATTTACGAGCAGTACTTC
>TRBJ1-1|TRBD1|.|TRBV5-4
CASSSGTGRGTEAFF
TGTGCCAGCAGCTCAGGGACAGGCAGAGGCACTGAAGCTTTCTTT
>TRBJ1-5|.|.|TRBV5-6
CASSPGPFQGNNQPQHF
TGTGCCAGCAGCCCTGGGCCCTTTCAGGGTAACAATCAGCCCCAGCATTTT
>TRBJ1-6|TRBD1|.|TRBV5-1
CASSLRQGADSPLHF
TGCGCCAGCAGCCTACGACAGGGGGCCGATTCACCCCTCCACTTT
>TRBJ2-7|TRBD1|.|TRBV7-9
CASSLAGNRGSYEQYF
TGTGCCAGCAGCTTAGCGGGTAACAGGGGGTCCTACGAGCAGTACTTC